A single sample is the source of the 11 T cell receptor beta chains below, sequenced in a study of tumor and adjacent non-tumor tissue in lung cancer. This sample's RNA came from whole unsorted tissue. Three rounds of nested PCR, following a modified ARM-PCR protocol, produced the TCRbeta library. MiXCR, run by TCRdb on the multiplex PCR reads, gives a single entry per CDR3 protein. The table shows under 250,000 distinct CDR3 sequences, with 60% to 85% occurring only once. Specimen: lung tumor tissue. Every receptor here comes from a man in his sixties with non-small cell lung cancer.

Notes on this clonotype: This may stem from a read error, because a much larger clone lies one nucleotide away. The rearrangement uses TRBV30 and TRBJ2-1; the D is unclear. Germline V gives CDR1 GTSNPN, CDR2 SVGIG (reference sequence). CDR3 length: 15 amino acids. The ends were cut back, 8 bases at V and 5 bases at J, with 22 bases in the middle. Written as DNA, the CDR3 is TGTGCCCTGGAGAAAGTTACAGCCGTCAACAATGAGCAGTTCTTC. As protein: CALEKVTAVNNEQFF.

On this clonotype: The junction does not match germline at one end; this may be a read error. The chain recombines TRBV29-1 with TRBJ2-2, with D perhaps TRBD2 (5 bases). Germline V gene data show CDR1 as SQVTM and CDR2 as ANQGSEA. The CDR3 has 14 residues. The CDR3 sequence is CSGQEARNTGELFF. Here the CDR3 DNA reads TGCAGCGGCCAGGAAGCAAGAAACACCGGGGAGCTCTTTTTT.

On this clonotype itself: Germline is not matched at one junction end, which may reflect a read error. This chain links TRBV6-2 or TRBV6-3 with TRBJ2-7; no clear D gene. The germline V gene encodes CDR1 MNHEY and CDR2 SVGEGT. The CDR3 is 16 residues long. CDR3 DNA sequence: TGTGCCAGCAGAAAAGTGCACGCGTCCAGGACCTGCGAGCAATACTTC. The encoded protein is CASRKVHASRTCEQYF.

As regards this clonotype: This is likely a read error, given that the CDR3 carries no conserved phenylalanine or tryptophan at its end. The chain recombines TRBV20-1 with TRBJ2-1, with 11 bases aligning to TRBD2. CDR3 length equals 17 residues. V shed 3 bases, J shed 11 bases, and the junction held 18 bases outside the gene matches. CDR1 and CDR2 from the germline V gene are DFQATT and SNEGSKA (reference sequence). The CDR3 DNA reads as TGCAGTGCTAGGACGGTTATTAGCGGGGGGGCCGTAAATAAGCAGTTCTCC. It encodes CSARTVISGGAVNKQFS.

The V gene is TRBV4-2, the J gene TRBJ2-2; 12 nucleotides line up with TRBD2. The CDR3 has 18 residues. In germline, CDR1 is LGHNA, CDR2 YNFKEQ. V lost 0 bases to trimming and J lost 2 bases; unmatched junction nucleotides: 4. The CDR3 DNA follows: TGTGCCAGCAGCCAAGAGCTAGCGGGGGGGATAAACACCGGGGAGCTGTTTTTT. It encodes CASSQELAGGINTGELFF.

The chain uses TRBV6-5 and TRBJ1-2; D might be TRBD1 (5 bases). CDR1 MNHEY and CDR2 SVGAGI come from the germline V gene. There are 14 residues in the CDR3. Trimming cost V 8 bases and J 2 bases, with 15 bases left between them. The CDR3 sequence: CASYYRGSNYGYTF. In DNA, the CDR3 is TGTGCCAGCTATTACCGGGGCTCCAACTATGGCTACACCTTC.

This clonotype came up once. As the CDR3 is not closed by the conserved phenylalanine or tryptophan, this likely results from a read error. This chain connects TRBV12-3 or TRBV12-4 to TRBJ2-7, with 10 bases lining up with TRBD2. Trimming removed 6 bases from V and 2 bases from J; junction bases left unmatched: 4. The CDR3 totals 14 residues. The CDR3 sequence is CASRPSGGAYEQYL. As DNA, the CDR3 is TGTGCCAGCAGACCTAGCGGGGGCGCCTACGAGCAGTACTTA.

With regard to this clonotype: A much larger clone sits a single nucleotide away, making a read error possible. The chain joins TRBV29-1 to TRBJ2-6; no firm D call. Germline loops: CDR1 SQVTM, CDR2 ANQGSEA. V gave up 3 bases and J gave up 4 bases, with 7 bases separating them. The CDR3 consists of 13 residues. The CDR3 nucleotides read TGCAGCGTTGATTTTACCGGGGCCAACGTCCTGACTTTC. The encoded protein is CSVDFTGANVLTF.

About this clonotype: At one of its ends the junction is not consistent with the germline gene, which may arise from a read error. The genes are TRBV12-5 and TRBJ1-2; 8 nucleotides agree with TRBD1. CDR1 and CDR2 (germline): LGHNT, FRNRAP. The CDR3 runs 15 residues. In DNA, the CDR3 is TGTGATAGTGGTTTGGGTACAGGGGGACCTATCGGCTACACCTTC. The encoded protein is CDSGLGTGGPIGYTF.

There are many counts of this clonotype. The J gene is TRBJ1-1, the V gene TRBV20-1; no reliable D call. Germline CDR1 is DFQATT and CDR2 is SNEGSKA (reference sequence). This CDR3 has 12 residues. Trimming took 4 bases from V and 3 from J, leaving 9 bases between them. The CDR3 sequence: CSATPGHTEAFF. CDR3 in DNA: TGCAGTGCTACTCCTGGGCACACTGAAGCTTTCTTT.

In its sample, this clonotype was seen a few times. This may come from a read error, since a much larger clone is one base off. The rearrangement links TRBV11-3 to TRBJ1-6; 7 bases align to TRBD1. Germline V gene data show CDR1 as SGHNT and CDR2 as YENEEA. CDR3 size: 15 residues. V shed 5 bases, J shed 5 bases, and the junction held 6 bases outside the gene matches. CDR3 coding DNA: TGTGCCAGCAGCACACGACAGGGAAATAATTCACCCCTCCACTTT. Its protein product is CASSTRQGNNSPLHF.